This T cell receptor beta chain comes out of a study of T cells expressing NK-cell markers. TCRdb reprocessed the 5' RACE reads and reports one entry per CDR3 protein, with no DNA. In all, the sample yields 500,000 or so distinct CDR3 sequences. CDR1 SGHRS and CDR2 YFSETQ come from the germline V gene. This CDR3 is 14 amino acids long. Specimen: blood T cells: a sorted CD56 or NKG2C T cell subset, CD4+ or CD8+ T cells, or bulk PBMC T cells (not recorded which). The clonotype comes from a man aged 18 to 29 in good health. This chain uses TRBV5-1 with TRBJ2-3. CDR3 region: CASSFMDNTDTQYF.